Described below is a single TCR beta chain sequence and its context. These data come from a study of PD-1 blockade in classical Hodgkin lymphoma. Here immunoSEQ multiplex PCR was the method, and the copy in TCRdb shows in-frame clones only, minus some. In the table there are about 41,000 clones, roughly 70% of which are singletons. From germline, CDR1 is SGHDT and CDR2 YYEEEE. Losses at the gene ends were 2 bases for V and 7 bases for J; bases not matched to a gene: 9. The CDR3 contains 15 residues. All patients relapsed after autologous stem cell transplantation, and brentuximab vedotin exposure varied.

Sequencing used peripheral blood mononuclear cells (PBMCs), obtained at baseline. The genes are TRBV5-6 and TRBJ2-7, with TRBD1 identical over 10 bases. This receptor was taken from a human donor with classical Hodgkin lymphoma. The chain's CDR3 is CASSFPGQGIREQYF. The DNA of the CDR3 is TGTGCCAGCAGCTTTCCGGGACAGGGGATTCGGGAGCAGTACTTC.